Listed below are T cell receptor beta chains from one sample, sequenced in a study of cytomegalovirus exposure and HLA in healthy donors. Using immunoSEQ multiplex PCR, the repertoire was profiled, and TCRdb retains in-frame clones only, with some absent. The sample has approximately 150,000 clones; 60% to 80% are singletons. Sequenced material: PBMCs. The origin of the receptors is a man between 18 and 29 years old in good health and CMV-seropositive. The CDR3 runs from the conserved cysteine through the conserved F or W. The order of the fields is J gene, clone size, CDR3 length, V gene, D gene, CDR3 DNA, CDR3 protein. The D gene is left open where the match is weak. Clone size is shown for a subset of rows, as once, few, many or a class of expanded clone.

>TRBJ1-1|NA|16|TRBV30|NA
TGTGCCTGGAGTGTACGGGGTGGGTTGCCGAACACTGAAGCTTTCTTT
CAWSVRGGLPNTEAFF
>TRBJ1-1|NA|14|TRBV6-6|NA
TGTGCCAGCAGTTACCGGGGGGAGGGCACTGAAGCTTTCTTT
CASSYRGEGTEAFF
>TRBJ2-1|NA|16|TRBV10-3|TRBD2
TGTGCCATCAGTGAGTCGGGGACTAGCGCCTACAATGAGCAGTTCTTC
CAISESGTSAYNEQFF
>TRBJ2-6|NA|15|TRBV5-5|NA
TGTGCCAGCCGAGGGCGGTTGAGTGGGGCCAACGTCCTGACTTTC
CASRGRLSGANVLTF
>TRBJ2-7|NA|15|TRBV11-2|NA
TGTGCCAGCAGCTCCTGGACGAAGGGGGACTACGAGCAGTACTTC
CASSSWTKGDYEQYF
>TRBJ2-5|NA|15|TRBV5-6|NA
TGTGCCAGCAGCTTTTGGACTGGACGCCAAGAGACCCAGTACTTC
CASSFWTGRQETQYF
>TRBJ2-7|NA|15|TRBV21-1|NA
TGTGCCAGCAGCAAAGAGAAGCGGGAGAAATACGAGCAGTACTTC
CASSKEKREKYEQYF
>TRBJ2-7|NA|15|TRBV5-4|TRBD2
TGTGCCAGCAGCAGAGTTAGCGGGAGTCCCTGCGAGCAGTACTTC
CASSRVSGSPCEQYF
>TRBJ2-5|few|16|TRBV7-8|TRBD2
TGTGCCAGCAGCCCCACAGCGGGAGCGGGATCAGAGACCCAGTACTTC
CASSPTAGAGSETQYF
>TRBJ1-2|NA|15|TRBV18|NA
TGTGCCAGCTCACCCTATCGGGAGGGATCGTATGGCTACACCTTC
CASSPYREGSYGYTF